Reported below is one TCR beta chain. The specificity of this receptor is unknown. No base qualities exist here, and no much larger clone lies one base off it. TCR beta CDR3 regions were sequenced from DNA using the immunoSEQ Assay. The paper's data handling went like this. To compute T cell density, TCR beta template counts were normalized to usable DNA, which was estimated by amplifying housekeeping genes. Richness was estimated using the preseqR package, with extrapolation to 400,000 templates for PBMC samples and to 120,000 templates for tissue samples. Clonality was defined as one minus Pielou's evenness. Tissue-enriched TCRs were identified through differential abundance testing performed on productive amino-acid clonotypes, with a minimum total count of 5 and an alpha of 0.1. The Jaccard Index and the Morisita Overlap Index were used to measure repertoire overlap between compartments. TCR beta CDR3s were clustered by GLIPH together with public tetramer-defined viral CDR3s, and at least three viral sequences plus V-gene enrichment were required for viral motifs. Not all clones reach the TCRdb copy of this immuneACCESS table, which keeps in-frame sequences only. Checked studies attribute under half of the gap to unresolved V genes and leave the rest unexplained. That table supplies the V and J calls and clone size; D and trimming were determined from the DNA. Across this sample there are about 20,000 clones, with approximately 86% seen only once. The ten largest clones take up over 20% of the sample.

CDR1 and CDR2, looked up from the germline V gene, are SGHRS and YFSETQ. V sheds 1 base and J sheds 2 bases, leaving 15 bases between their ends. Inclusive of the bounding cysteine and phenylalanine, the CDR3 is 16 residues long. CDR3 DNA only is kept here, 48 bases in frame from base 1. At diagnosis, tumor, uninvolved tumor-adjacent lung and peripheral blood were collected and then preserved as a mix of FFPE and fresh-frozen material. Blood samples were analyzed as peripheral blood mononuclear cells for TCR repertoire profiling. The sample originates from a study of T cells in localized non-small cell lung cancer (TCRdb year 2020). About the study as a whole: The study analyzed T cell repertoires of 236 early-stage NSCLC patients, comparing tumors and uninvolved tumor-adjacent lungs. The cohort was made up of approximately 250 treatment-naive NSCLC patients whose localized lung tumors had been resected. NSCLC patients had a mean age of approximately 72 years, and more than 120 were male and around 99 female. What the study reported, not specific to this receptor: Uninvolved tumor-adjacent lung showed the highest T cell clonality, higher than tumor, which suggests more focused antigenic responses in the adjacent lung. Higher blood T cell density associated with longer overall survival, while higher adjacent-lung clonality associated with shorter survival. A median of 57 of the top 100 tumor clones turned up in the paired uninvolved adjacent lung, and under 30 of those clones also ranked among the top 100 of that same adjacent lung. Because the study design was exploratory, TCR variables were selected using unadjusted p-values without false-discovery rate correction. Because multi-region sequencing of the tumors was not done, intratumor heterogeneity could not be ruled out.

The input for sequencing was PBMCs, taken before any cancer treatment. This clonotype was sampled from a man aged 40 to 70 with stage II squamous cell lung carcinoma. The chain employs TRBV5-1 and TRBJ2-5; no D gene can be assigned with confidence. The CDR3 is CASSLSGQVEQETQYF. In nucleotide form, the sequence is TGCGCCAGCAGCTTGAGTGGGCAGGTGGAACAAGAGACCCAGTACTTC.